The subject of this entry is one TCR beta chain. This sample is part of a study of cytomegalovirus exposure and HLA in healthy donors. CDR3 length equals 13 residues. The V end lost 4 bases, the J end lost 2 bases, and 9 bases lay between the germline ends. CDR1 SGHVS and CDR2 FQNEAQ come from the germline V gene. PCR primers comprised 60 Vbeta and 13 Jbeta primers. The assay was immunoSEQ multiplex PCR, and TCRdb's table has in-frame clones only and misses some. The repertoire holds about 98,000 clones, with approximately 74% as singletons. The receptor was isolated from a male donor in good health and CMV-seronegative. The chain is built from TRBV7-8 and TRBJ2-7, with D hard to call. Sequenced sample: PBMCs. The CDR3 region has the DNA TGTGCCAGCAGCTATGGGCAGGCCTACGAGCAGTACTTC. Amino acid sequence: CASSYGQAYEQYF.